The 20 T cell receptor beta chains given below trace back to one sample, sequenced in a study of PD-L1 blockade in urothelial cancer. The method was immunoSEQ multiplex PCR; TCRdb's version includes in-frame clones alone and lacks a portion of them. Of about 41,000 clones listed, around 83% were seen once; the top ten hold about 2.5%. Time point indicated: peripheral blood 6 weeks after treatment start. The source material was PBMCs, sampled around atezolizumab (anti-PD-L1) treatment. The origin of the receptors is a man in his sixties or seventies with urothelial cancer.

The CDR3 DNA is TGCGCCAGCAGCTCACCGACTAGCGGGACGGGGGATACGCAGTATTTT. Translating gives CASSSPTSGTGDTQYF. The chain links TRBV5-1 to TRBJ2-3; 11 nucleotides match TRBD2. The CDR3 has 16 residues. V lost 3 bases to trimming and J lost 6 bases; unmatched junction nucleotides: 9. Germline lookup yields CDR1 SGHRS and CDR2 YFSETQ.

V gene TRBV15 combines with J gene TRBJ2-1; 7 nucleotides agree with TRBD1. The CDR3 has 15 residues. V trimming: 3 bases; J trimming: 5 bases; junction bases outside the gene matches: 7. Looked up from germline, CDR1 is LNHNV and CDR2 is YYDKDF (reference sequence). CDR3 residues: CATSSLGGADNEQFF. CDR3 coding DNA: TGTGCCACCAGCAGTTTAGGGGGCGCTGACAATGAGCAGTTCTTC.

The J gene is TRBJ2-7, the V gene TRBV6-5, with D possibly matching TRBD1 (5 bases). This CDR3 contains 13 residues. With 4 bases removed from V and 1 base from J, the gap between germline ends came to 8 bases. Germline V gives CDR1 MNHEY, CDR2 SVGAGI. The CDR3 loop is CASSSQGSYEQYF. The DNA for the CDR3 is TGTGCCAGCAGTTCTCAGGGATCCTACGAGCAGTACTTC.

The V call is TRBV13, the J call TRBJ2-7; 8 nucleotides align to TRBD1. The V and J ends lost 5 bases and 5 bases, in that order; junction bases with no gene match: 11. CDR1 and CDR2 from the germline V gene are PRHDT and FYEKMQ (reference sequence). The CDR3 sequence is 15 residues long. DNA for the CDR3: TGTGCCAGCAGCCCAACCACGGACAGGGCGGACGAGCAGTACTTC. It specifies CASSPTTDRADEQYF.

The V call is TRBV2, the J call TRBJ1-1, with D maybe TRBD1 (6 bases). This CDR3 contains 15 residues. Germline V gene lookup returns CDR1 SNHLY and CDR2 FYNNEI. Deletions cut 0 bases from V and 1 base from J, with 9 bases between. CDR3 sequence: CASSEATGRNTEAFF. In DNA, the CDR3 is TGTGCCAGCAGTGAAGCAACAGGGAGGAACACTGAAGCTTTCTTT.

The V call is TRBV12-5, the J call TRBJ1-1; D is possibly TRBD1 (5 bases). The germline V gene encodes CDR1 LGHNT and CDR2 FRNRAP. This CDR3 comprises 17 residues. V was clipped by 1 base and J by 0 bases, with 15 bases between them. CDR3 amino acids: CASGLDTGSHMNTEAFF. CDR3 bases: TGTGCTAGTGGTTTGGATACAGGTTCCCATATGAACACTGAAGCTTTCTTT.

In its sample, this clone was seen once. The chain joins TRBV6-1 to TRBJ1-2; TRBD1 matches at 9 bases. This CDR3 is 15 amino acids long. The trim removed 0 bases at V and 2 bases at J, leaving 1 base unmatched. Germline loops: CDR1 MNHNS, CDR2 SASEGT. CDR3 in DNA: TGTGCCAGCAGTGAAGCAGGGACAGGGAACTATGGCTACACCTTC. Protein product: CASSEAGTGNYGYTF.

This clone was seen a few times. The rearrangement uses TRBV7-3 and TRBJ2-2, with 9 bases identical to TRBD1. V gave up 2 bases and J gave up 5 bases; unmatched junction bases: 9. Germline V lookup: CDR1 SGHTA, CDR2 FQGTGA. The CDR3 has 17 amino acids. DNA for the CDR3: TGTGCCAGCAGCTTACCTCCGGGACAGGGTTATACCGGGGAGCTGTTTTTT. Its translation: CASSLPPGQGYTGELFF.

CDR3 DNA: TGTGCCACCAGTAGGGGGCAAGAGACCCAGTACTTC. It translates to CATSRGQETQYF. This sequence joins TRBV15 and TRBJ2-5; D is perhaps TRBD1 (6 bases). The V end lost 6 bases, the J end lost 2 bases, and 7 bases lay between the germline ends. Germline V gene sequence: CDR1 LNHNV, CDR2 YYDKDF (reference sequence). This CDR3 is 12 amino acids long.

The rearrangement uses TRBV7-3 and TRBJ1-1; D is possibly TRBD1 (5 bases). This CDR3 has 14 amino acids. Per germline, CDR1 SGHTA and CDR2 FQGTGA. The ends were cut back, 4 bases at V and 1 base at J, with 10 bases in the middle. Written as DNA, the CDR3 is TGTGCCAGCAGCTCCGGCAGGGAGAACACTGAAGCTTTCTTT. It yields the protein CASSSGRENTEAFF.

This chain connects TRBV2 to TRBJ2-5; 10 nucleotides line up with TRBD2. The CDR3 extends over 14 amino acids. Trimming removed 7 bases from V and 4 bases from J; junction bases left unmatched: 6. Germline assignment: CDR1 SNHLY and CDR2 FYNNEI. CDR3 loop: CASTKREGGETQYF. CDR3 in DNA: TGTGCCAGCACCAAGCGGGAGGGGGGAGAGACCCAGTACTTC.

The chain is built from TRBV5-4 and TRBJ2-5; 8 bases are a match to TRBD1. The V gene's germline CDR1 is SGHNT and CDR2 YYREEE (reference sequence). The CDR3 has 13 residues. The V and J ends lost 4 bases and 1 base, in that order; junction bases with no gene match: 0. CDR3 nucleotides: TGTGCCAGCAGCGGGACAGGCCAAGAGACCCAGTACTTC. Translating it yields CASSGTGQETQYF.

In DNA form, the CDR3 reads TGTGCCAGCAGGGAAGGACAGGGCTATTCCTACGAGCAGTACTTC. Encoded protein: CASREGQGYSYEQYF. The V call is TRBV6-6, the J call TRBJ2-7; 8 positions agree with TRBD1. The V gene end was trimmed by 6 bases and the J gene end by 1 base; junction bases not matched to a gene: 8. The CDR3 totals 15 residues. Germline V lookup: CDR1 MNHNY, CDR2 SVGAGI (reference sequence).

The rearrangement uses TRBV5-4 and TRBJ1-4, with a weak D call TRBD1 (5 bases). Trimming left V 4 bases short and J 0 bases short, with 10 bases between. Germline CDR1 and CDR2: SGHNT and YYREEE (reference sequence). The CDR3 covers 15 residues. Here the CDR3 reads CASSLDRATNEKLFF. The CDR3 DNA is TGTGCCAGCAGCCTAGACAGAGCAACTAATGAAAAACTGTTTTTT.

The rearrangement links TRBV2 to TRBJ2-5, with 7 positions matching TRBD2. Germline assignment: CDR1 SNHLY and CDR2 FYNNEI. CDR3 length: 15 amino acids. Trimming took 4 bases from V and 2 from J; bases not matched to a gene: 7. This chain's CDR3 is CASSGDSGGQETQYF. CDR3 nucleotide sequence: TGTGCCAGCAGTGGGGATTCGGGAGGACAAGAGACCCAGTACTTC.

The chain combines TRBV5-1 with TRBJ2-2; TRBD1 aligns across 7 bases. The V and J ends lost 0 bases and 4 bases, in that order; junction bases with no gene match: 6. This CDR3 spans 16 amino acids. Germline CDR1 and CDR2: SGHRS and YFSETQ. CDR3 protein: CASSLGTGLSTGELFF. DNA of the CDR3: TGCGCCAGCAGCTTGGGGACAGGCTTGAGCACCGGGGAGCTGTTTTTT.

V gene TRBV25-1 combines with J gene TRBJ2-3, with 9 bases matching TRBD2. CDR1 and CDR2 (germline): MGHDK, SYGVNS. This CDR3 has 15 amino acids. J gave up 4 bases and V 7 bases, and 9 bases lay outside the gene matches. The CDR3 region is CASNLAGGPADTQYF. DNA of the CDR3: TGTGCCAGCAACCTGGCGGGAGGGCCAGCAGATACGCAGTATTTT.

The chain employs TRBV9 and TRBJ2-1, with TRBD2 matching over 14 bases. This CDR3 is 17 amino acids long. Unmatched junction bases numbered 8, after V lost 0 bases and J lost 9 bases. Germline lookup yields CDR1 SGDLS and CDR2 YYNGEE. CDR3 in DNA: TGTGCCAGCAGCGTAGAGCAGCGACTAGCGGGAGGGAGTGAGCAGTTCTTC. Translation: CASSVEQRLAGGSEQFF.

The rearrangement joins TRBV6-1 to TRBJ1-1, with 8 bases aligning to TRBD1. V was clipped by 8 bases and J by 4 bases; unmatched bases: 9. The germline gives CDR1 MNHNS, CDR2 SASEGT. This CDR3 is 14 amino acids long. CDR3 in DNA: TGTGCCAGCCCCCGACAGGGGACGGGCACTGAAGCTTTCTTT. It codes for CASPRQGTGTEAFF.

The chain uses TRBV5-1 and TRBJ2-1; 11 nucleotides agree with TRBD2. J lost 8 bases, V lost 1 base, and 5 bases had no gene match. The CDR3 spans 15 residues. The germline gives CDR1 SGHRS, CDR2 YFSETQ. The chain's CDR3 is CASSLSSGRADEQFF. CDR3 coding DNA: TGCGCCAGCAGCTTGAGTAGCGGGAGGGCCGATGAGCAGTTCTTC.